This TCR beta chain is drawn from a study of shared clonotypes between healthy human individuals. Clones were read by immunoSEQ multiplex PCR, and TCRdb kept only the in-frame ones, dropping some. Counted here are roughly 2,000,000 clones, about 94% occurring once; the ten biggest clones make up less than 1.5%. CD45RO-negative CD8 cells positively selected for CCR7 made up the naive population, which excluded terminally differentiated effector memory CD45RA+ cells. Germline values: CDR1 LGHNA, CDR2 YNFKEQ. Trimming removed 3 bases at V and 3 bases at J, with 12 bases between. The CDR3 runs to 15 residues.

This TCR was recovered from a man aged 18 to 29 in good health. The genes are TRBV4-2 and TRBJ1-5; possible D gene TRBD1, 6 bases. The sample comprised naive CD8+ T cells sorted from blood. The CDR3 region has the DNA TGTGCCAGCAGCCATTTCACAGGGCCCAATCAGCCCCAGCATTTT. Translation gives CASSHFTGPNQPQHF.